A single sample is the source of the 21 T cell receptor beta chains below, sequenced in a study of PD-L1 blockade in urothelial cancer. Time point reported: pretreatment peripheral blood. Profiled with immunoSEQ multiplex PCR; TCRdb holds only in-frame clones, not every one. The sample records 50,000 to 55,000 clones, around four fifths being singletons. The starting material was PBMCs, obtained around atezolizumab (anti-PD-L1) treatment. Every receptor here comes from a man aged 45-65 years with urothelial cancer.

This chain joins TRBV4-2 and TRBJ1-2, with D tentatively TRBD1 (6 bases). The CDR3 length is 16 residues. Germline CDR1 is LGHNA and CDR2 is YNFKEQ. The V and J ends lost 0 bases and 4 bases respectively, with 15 bases between them. The CDR3 loop is CASSQDGQGRSYGYTF. The CDR3 DNA is TGTGCCAGCAGCCAAGATGGGCAGGGGCGCAGCTATGGCTACACCTTC.

The V call is TRBV9, the J call TRBJ2-2; D gene unclear. The CDR3 spans 13 residues. V shed 0 bases and J shed 6 bases, with 6 bases lying between them. Per germline, CDR1 SGDLS and CDR2 YYNGEE. CDR3 in DNA: TGTGCCAGCAGCGTAGGAGTCCCCGGGGAGCTGTTTTTT. It is translated as CASSVGVPGELFF.

The chain recombines TRBV5-4 with TRBJ2-1, with 11 bases aligning to TRBD2. Germline-derived CDR1 and CDR2 are SGHNT and YYREEE (reference sequence). CDR3 length: 15 residues. Trimming at V came to 4 bases and at J to 5 bases, leaving 5 bases not matched to a gene. CDR3: CASSLSGGDHNEQFF. The CDR3 DNA reads TGTGCCAGCAGCCTTAGCGGGGGGGACCACAATGAGCAGTTCTTC. Together with reference TRBV5-4 and TRBJ2-1, the CDR3 gives the full variable domain: ETGVTQSPTHLIKTRGQQVTLRCSSQSGHNTVSWYQQALGQGPQFIFQYYREEENGRGNFPPRFSGLQFPNYSSELNVNALELDDSALYLCASSLSGGDHNEQFFGPGTRLTVL.

The V call is TRBV28, the J call TRBJ2-7, with 10 bases lining up with TRBD2. Germline CDR1 MDHEN, CDR2 SYDVKM. The CDR3 runs 17 residues. J was trimmed by 3 bases and V by 0 bases; bases with no gene match: 8. CDR3 nucleotides: TGTGCCAGCAGTTTATGGGCCCCGGGACTAGCGCTCTACGAGCAGTACTTC. It encodes CASSLWAPGLALYEQYF. Together with reference TRBV28 and TRBJ2-7, the CDR3 gives the full variable domain: DVKVTQSSRYLVKRTGEKVFLECVQDMDHENMFWYRQDPGLGLRLIYFSYDVKMKEKGDIPEGYSVSREKKERFSLILESASTNQTSMYLCASSLWAPGLALYEQYFGPGTRLTVT.

The chain's CDR3 is CASSPTPGTGGDYEQYF. CDR3 in DNA: TGTGCCAGCAGTCCAACACCCGGGACAGGGGGAGACTACGAGCAGTACTTC. The chain combines TRBV27 with TRBJ2-7; 11 nucleotides agree with TRBD1. V dropped 5 bases and J dropped 3; count of bases not matched to a gene: 12. The CDR3 has 17 amino acids. Germline V gene lookup returns CDR1 MNHEY and CDR2 SMNVEV (reference sequence).

This chain uses TRBV5-1 with TRBJ1-2; TRBD1 aligns across 7 bases. The CDR3 runs to 16 residues. The germline gives CDR1 SGHRS, CDR2 YFSETQ. V trimming: 4 bases; J trimming: 1 base; junction bases outside the gene matches: 10. The CDR3 spells CASSRAGQEDNYGYTF. The CDR3 DNA reads as TGCGCCAGCAGCCGAGCCGGACAGGAAGATAACTATGGCTACACCTTC. Filled out from reference TRBV5-1 and TRBJ1-2, the complete variable domain reads KAGVTQTPRYLIKTRGQQVTLSCSPISGHRSVSWYQQTPGQGLQFLFEYFSETQRNKGNFPGRFSGRQFSNSRSEMNVSTLELGDSALYLCASSRAGQEDNYGYTFGSGTRLTVV.

The chain carries TRBV30 and TRBJ1-2; D is possibly TRBD1 (5 bases). CDR3 size: 12 residues. CDR1 is GTSNPN and CDR2 is SVGIG in the germline V gene (reference sequence). With 3 bases removed from V and 2 bases from J, the gap between germline ends came to 7 bases. In DNA form, the CDR3 reads TGTGCCTGGAGAACAGGAAACTATGGCTACACCTTC. Translated, it gives CAWRTGNYGYTF.

The chain uses TRBV4-1 and TRBJ2-3; TRBD1 matches 11 bases. V lost 4 bases, J lost 9 bases, and 6 bases stayed unmatched. Germline loops: CDR1 MGHRA, CDR2 YSYEKL. This CDR3 contains 14 residues. For the CDR3, the DNA is TGCGCCAGCAGCCCCGGGACAGGGGGAGAAACGCAGTATTTT. It translates to CASSPGTGGETQYF.

Remarks on this clone: At one of its ends the junction is not consistent with the germline gene, which may arise from a read error. This chain uses TRBV7-9 with TRBJ1-2; no definite D call. This CDR3 has 13 residues. CDR1 and CDR2 (germline): SEHNR, FQNEAQ (reference sequence). This CDR3 is CASNLDNNYGYTF. The CDR3 coding sequence is TGTGCCAGCAACTTAGACAATAACTATGGCTACACCTTC.

The chain is built from TRBV5-1 and TRBJ1-5, with TRBD1 as a possible D gene (5 bases). Germline V gene sequence: CDR1 SGHRS, CDR2 YFSETQ. The CDR3 is 15 residues long. V lost 1 base to trimming and J lost 0 bases, with 8 bases between them. In nucleotides, the CDR3 is TGCGCCAGCAGCTTGTCAGGGCTTAGCAATCAGCCCCAGCATTTT. Its translation is CASSLSGLSNQPQHF.

The chain combines TRBV4-3 with TRBJ2-3; 8 bases align to TRBD1. Germline V gene lookup returns CDR1 LGHNA and CDR2 YSLEER. With V trimmed by 1 base and J by 1 base, 1 base remained unmatched. This CDR3 has 15 amino acids. The CDR3: CASSQGQGRTDTQYF. CDR3 DNA sequence: TGCGCCAGCAGCCAAGGACAGGGGCGCACAGATACGCAGTATTTT.

The rearrangement links TRBV11-2 to TRBJ1-2, with D perhaps matching TRBD1 (6 bases). This CDR3 contains 15 residues. V gave up 5 bases and J gave up 1 base, with 14 bases separating them. Germline values: CDR1 SGHAT, CDR2 FQNNGV. The chain's CDR3 is CASSPSGTLNYGYTF. In DNA form, the CDR3 reads TGTGCCAGCAGCCCCTCCGGGACACTTAACTATGGCTACACCTTC.

The V call is TRBV4-2, the J call TRBJ2-3; the D gene is possibly TRBD2 (6 bases). Germline V CDR1 and CDR2: LGHNA, YNFKEQ. V lost 0 bases, J lost 6 bases, and 13 bases lay in between. The CDR3 contains 15 residues. CDR3 sequence (DNA): TGTGCCAGCAGCCAAGATGGCGGGGACCCGGATACGCAGTATTTT. Encoded protein: CASSQDGGDPDTQYF.

The V call is TRBV28, the J call TRBJ2-3; TRBD2 agrees at 12 bases. Germline lookup yields CDR1 MDHEN and CDR2 SYDVKM. There are 20 residues in the CDR3. V lost 5 bases and J lost 4; bases outside the gene matches: 19. Written as DNA, the CDR3 is TGTGCCAGCAGTCCCTCCCCTAGCGGGAGGGGAAACACACATCCAGATACGCAGTATTTT. Its translation: CASSPSPSGRGNTHPDTQYF.

The V and J genes are TRBV7-9 and TRBJ2-7, with unresolved D. CDR1 and CDR2 from the germline V gene are SEHNR and FQNEAQ (reference sequence). Trimming pared 5 bases from V and 0 bases from J, leaving 5 bases between. CDR3 size: 12 residues. The CDR3 protein is CASSGSSYEQYF. In DNA form, the CDR3 reads TGTGCCAGCAGCGGTAGCTCCTACGAGCAGTACTTC. Combining the CDR3 with reference TRBV7-9 and TRBJ2-7 gives the whole variable domain DTGVSQNPRHKITKRGQNVTFRCDPISEHNRLYWYRQTLGQGPEFLTYFQNEAQLEKSRLLSDRFSAERPKGSFSTLEIQRTEQGDSAMYLCASSGSSYEQYFGPGTRLTVT.

This chain connects TRBV12-5 to TRBJ1-1; D gene unclear. Germline V CDR1 and CDR2: LGHNT, FRNRAP. The CDR3 length is 13 residues. Trimming removed 3 bases at V and 3 bases at J, with 8 bases between. CDR3 coding DNA: TGTGCTAGTGGTTTCGGGTCCCACACTGAAGCTTTCTTT. Translation: CASGFGSHTEAFF. Based on the CDR3 plus reference TRBV12-5 and TRBJ1-1, the full variable domain is DARVTQTPRHKVTEMGQEVTMRCQPILGHNTVFWYRQTMMQGLELLAYFRNRAPLDDSGMPKDRFSAEMPDATLATLKIQPSEPRDSAVYFCASGFGSHTEAFFGQGTRLTVV.

V usage is TRBV27 and J usage is TRBJ2-1; 12 nucleotides agree with TRBD2. There are 18 residues in the CDR3. Germline trimming cut 6 bases from V and 8 bases from J; bases unmatched to any gene: 17. Per the germline V gene, CDR1 is MNHEY and CDR2 is SMNVEV (reference sequence). The CDR3, as DNA: TGTGCCAGCAGGCTTTATCTCCCTAGCGGGAGGGCCGGCGATGAGCAGTTCTTC. Its protein is CASRLYLPSGRAGDEQFF.

Within the sample, this clone is medium-sized (0.01 to 0.1%). V usage is TRBV6-1 and J usage is TRBJ1-4; 8 positions agree with TRBD1. The junction had 2 bases not matched to a gene; V was cut back by 1 base and J by 7 bases. The CDR3 is made up of 14 amino acids. Germline lookup yields CDR1 MNHNS and CDR2 SASEGT. In nucleotides, the CDR3 is TGTGCCAGCAGTGAAGGGACAGGGTTTGAAAAACTGTTTTTT. Protein sequence: CASSEGTGFEKLFF.

This chain joins TRBV12-5 and TRBJ1-1, with D tentatively TRBD1 (6 bases). V was clipped by 2 bases and J by 4 bases, with 23 bases between them. CDR1 and CDR2 (germline): LGHNT, FRNRAP. This CDR3 region has 18 residues. CDR3 in DNA: TGTGCTAGTGGTTTGTCACGGGGGACACACCTAGCGGGCACTGAAGCTTTCTTT. Protein sequence: CASGLSRGTHLAGTEAFF.

The chain joins TRBV9 to TRBJ2-7; TRBD2 matches at 8 bases. Germline CDR1 reads SGDLS; CDR2 reads YYNGEE. The V and J ends lost 4 bases and 7 bases, in that order; junction bases with no gene match: 13. The CDR3 spans 15 residues. The CDR3 loop reads CASSPGGGWMFEQYF. CDR3 nucleotide sequence: TGTGCCAGCAGCCCCGGGGGGGGGTGGATGTTTGAGCAGTACTTC.

V and J are TRBV9 and TRBJ2-7; the match to TRBD2 covers 10 bases. The CDR3 has 15 amino acids. The germline gives CDR1 SGDLS, CDR2 YYNGEE. Losses at the gene ends were 0 bases for V and 3 bases for J; bases not matched to a gene: 3. CDR3 protein: CASSVAPSGSYEQYF. The CDR3 DNA is TGTGCCAGCAGCGTAGCTCCTAGCGGGAGCTACGAGCAGTACTTC.